Detailed here is one T cell receptor beta chain. Its antigen remains unidentified. No per-base quality is available; no much larger clone lies one base away. The data belong to a study of blood T cell repertoires in COVID-19 (dated by TCRdb to the early 2020s). Study-wide context: Samples covering the acute and convalescent phases of COVID-19 were provided by collaborators in the United States, Italy and Spain. The prospective study material was composed of cDNA or gDNA derived from T cells, B-cell-depleted T cells, or PBMCs. Deeply sampled blood TCRbeta repertoires from subjects exposed to, actively infected with, or recovered from COVID-19 were included in the dataset. A freely available public database, intended as a resource for researchers studying the immune response to SARS-CoV-2, is where the repertoires were released. The samples were drawn from two sources: the first 160 participants of the ongoing ImmuneRACE study, and 1,000 to 1,500 subjects contributed by 6 global collaborators. Sample metadata almost always included a de-identified subject ID, COVID-19 status, age in years and sex. Where available, HLA class I and class II types were taken from metadata supplied by the sample provider and were not determined by assay-based typing.

V and J are truncated by 5 bases and 2 bases respectively, leaving an intervening sequence of 7 bases. CDR1 and CDR2 were assigned from the germline V gene as MDHEN and SYDVKM. The CDR3 has 12 amino acids, counting the end cysteine and phenylalanine. Left in the record is the CDR3 DNA by itself, 36 bases read in frame from the first base. In the prospective study, participants were roughly 18 to 100 years old, resided in about two dozen geographic areas of the United States, and were enrolled through a virtual design. To assign participants to cohorts, the prospective study relied on clinical history that participants themselves reported in a screening survey and a study questionnaire. ImmuneRACE Cohort 3 recovered participants were defined by two consecutive negative NP/OP PCR tests, healthcare professional clearance, or symptom resolution. Mobile phlebotomists in the prospective study collected whole blood, serum and a nasopharyngeal or oropharyngeal swab from every participant. Participants in the prospective study had the option to provide additional blood draws and questionnaires over a roughly two-month period. Before DNA extraction, prospective study blood samples were shipped either frozen or at room temperature.

The immunoSEQ Assay, a bias-controlled multiplex PCR, was used to amplify TCRbeta CDR3 regions from genomic DNA. Per the authors' processing: The number of nucleated cells in each sample was estimated by amplification of reference gene primers within the assay. To quantify the absolute abundance of each unique TCRbeta CDR3 rearrangement, sequence reads were collapsed and filtered. For each sample, productive Simpson clonality was calculated by taking the square root of Simpson's diversity index across productive rearrangements. Here the immuneACCESS table is served through TCRdb, limited to in-frame sequences with V and J called. Missing clones are a known gap in these copies; in checked studies unresolved V genes cover under half, and the rest lacks a known reason. That table gives V, J and clone size, and the DNA gave D and trimming. The sample includes more than 150,000 clones, with less than 90% observed a single time. The ten biggest clones cover 6% to 7.5% of the sample.

The paper's findings and limits, for the study overall: The quantity of clinical and demographic metadata differed by source and by participant and was supplied without curation.

Here the chain combines TRBV28 and TRBJ2-7; there is no confident call for the D gene. The sample comprised PBMCs or T cells enriched from blood (not recorded which). The receptor was isolated from a woman in her forties or fifties who had recovered from COVID-19. In nucleotide form, the sequence is TGTGCCAGCAGTCCCGTTACCTACGAGCAGTACTTC. Translated, this gives CASSPVTYEQYF. Reference TRBV28 and TRBJ2-7 proteins supply the regions before and after the CDR3; the full variable domain is: DVKVTQSSRYLVKRTGEKVFLECVQDMDHENMFWYRQDPGLGLRLIYFSYDVKMKEKGDIPEGYSVSREKKERFSLILESASTNQTSMYLCASSPVTYEQYFGPGTRLTVT.